The clone carrying this T cell receptor (beta chain) occurred many times. Its specificity is unknown. Production of TCR cDNA was by 5'RACE template switching, which also added a universal primer site and UMIs. TCRdb used MiXCR to reprocess the 5' RACE reads, holding one entry per CDR3 protein. The table lists 200,000 to 300,000 distinct CDR3 sequences, roughly 6.3% of them singletons. The data were taken from a study of T cells after yellow fever vaccination. Background on the study: The fractions with low cell numbers were processed using SMART-Seq v4 Ultra Low Input. Whole-study findings and limits: The bulk population could contribute abundant contaminating clonotypes to FACS-sorted repertoires.

The CDR3 runs to 14 residues. Germline CDR1 reads SNHLY; CDR2 reads FYNNEI. The germline V and J ends were trimmed by 4 bases and 5 bases, with 11 bases remaining between them. The TCR was taken from a man aged 25 to 40 who received the YFV17D yellow fever vaccine. The material was CD4+ T cells sorted from PBMCs, obtained on the day of the yellow fever booster vaccination. V is TRBV2 and J is TRBJ2-2; D may be TRBD1 (6 bases). The CDR3, as DNA: TGTGCCAGCAGTGGGACAGATTTTACCGGGGAGCTGTTTTTT. Translation: CASSGTDFTGELFF. The full variable domain, rest sourced from reference TRBV2 and TRBJ2-2, is EPEVTQTPSHQVTQMGQEVILRCVPISNHLYFYWYRQILGQKVEFLVSFYNNEISEKSEIFDDQFSVERPDGSNFTLKIRSTKLEDSAMYFCASSGTDFTGELFFGEGSRLTVL.